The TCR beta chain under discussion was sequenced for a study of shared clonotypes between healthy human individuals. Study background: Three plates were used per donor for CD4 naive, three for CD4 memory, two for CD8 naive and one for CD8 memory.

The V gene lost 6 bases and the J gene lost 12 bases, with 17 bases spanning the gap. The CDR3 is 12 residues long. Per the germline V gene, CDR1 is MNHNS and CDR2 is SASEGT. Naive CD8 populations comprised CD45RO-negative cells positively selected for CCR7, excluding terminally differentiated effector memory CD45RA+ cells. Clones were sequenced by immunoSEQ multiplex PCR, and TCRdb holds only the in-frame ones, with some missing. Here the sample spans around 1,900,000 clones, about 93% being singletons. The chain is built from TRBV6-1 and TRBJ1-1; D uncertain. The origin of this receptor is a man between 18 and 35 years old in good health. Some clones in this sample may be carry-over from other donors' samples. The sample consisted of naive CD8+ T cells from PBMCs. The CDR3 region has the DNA TGTGCCAGCAGCGGAAGACATGAAAGGACTTTCTTT. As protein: CASSGRHERTFF.